A single sample is the source of the 9 T cell receptor beta chains below, sequenced in a study of beta chain features in type 1 diabetes. The entirety of the isolated RNA underwent reverse transcription, so expressed TCRB transcripts were sequenced. Generated by immunoSEQ multiplex PCR, the TCRdb table keeps only in-frame clones and is missing some. The data show around 180,000 clones, with 13% seen just once and approximately 0.62% held by the top ten. The sequencing input was central memory CD4+ T cells from blood. The receptor set was obtained from a woman aged 18-29 years in good health.

The chain joins TRBV28 to TRBJ2-3; 7 nucleotides line up with TRBD1. Germline values: CDR1 MDHEN, CDR2 SYDVKM. The ends lost 10 bases at V and 6 bases at J; junction bases unmatched: 13. The CDR3 has 14 amino acids. DNA of the CDR3: TGTGCCATCCTAGACCCCACAGGGGCTGATACGCAGTATTTT. Encoded protein: CAILDPTGADTQYF. Full variable domain (remainder filled in from reference TRBV28 and TRBJ2-3): DVKVTQSSRYLVKRTGEKVFLECVQDMDHENMFWYRQDPGLGLRLIYFSYDVKMKEKGDIPEGYSVSREKKERFSLILESASTNQTSMYLCAILDPTGADTQYFGPGTRLTVL.

The genes are TRBV28 and TRBJ2-3; TRBD2 aligns across 9 bases. Looked up from germline, CDR1 is MDHEN and CDR2 is SYDVKM. This CDR3 has 16 amino acids. After removal of 0 bases from V and 6 bases from J, the junction contained 7 bases not matched to a gene. This CDR3 is CASSLWGAGGLDTQYF. Here the CDR3 DNA reads TGTGCCAGCAGTTTATGGGGCGCGGGAGGGCTGGATACGCAGTATTTT.

J is TRBJ2-4 and V is TRBV11-3; maybe TRBD2 (6 bases). Germline loops: CDR1 SGHNT, CDR2 YENEEA. This CDR3 has 12 amino acids. The V and J ends lost 2 bases and 9 bases respectively, with 8 bases between them. The CDR3 region has the DNA TGTGCCAGCAGCTTAATGGGAGGCATTCAGTACTTC. It translates to CASSLMGGIQYF. Full variable domain (remainder filled in from reference TRBV11-3 and TRBJ2-4): EAGVVQSPRYKIIEKKQPVAFWCNPISGHNTLYWYLQNLGQGPELLIRYENEEAVDDSQLPKDRFSAERLKGVDSTLKIQPAELGDSAVYLCASSLMGGIQYFGAGTRLSVL.

The CDR3 reads CSVTGTGQETQYF. CDR3 DNA: TGCAGCGTTACCGGGACAGGTCAAGAGACCCAGTACTTC. This chain connects TRBV29-1 to TRBJ2-5; TRBD1 matches 8 bases. The J segment lost 2 bases and the V segment lost 5 bases, leaving 4 bases of the junction unmatched. This CDR3 has 13 residues. Germline lookup yields CDR1 SQVTM and CDR2 ANQGSEA.

The chain recombines TRBV7-2 with TRBJ2-5; 8 bases fit TRBD1. The ends lost 5 bases at V and 2 bases at J; junction bases unmatched: 4. Per germline, CDR1 SGHTA and CDR2 FQGNSA. There are 14 residues in the CDR3. The CDR3 loop reads CASSKDRAQETQYF. The CDR3 nucleotides are TGTGCCAGCAGCAAGGACAGGGCGCAAGAGACCCAGTACTTC.

The chain has TRBV11-2 and TRBJ2-3, with D perhaps TRBD2 (6 bases). Trimming shortened V by 5 bases and J by 2 bases, and 11 bases separated the two germline ends. Germline V CDR1 and CDR2: SGHAT, FQNNGV. The CDR3 spans 14 residues. As DNA, the CDR3 is TGTGCCAGCAGCAGCACGGGACTCACAGATACGCAGTATTTT. The encoded protein is CASSSTGLTDTQYF.

This clone was counted between two and nine times. Other DNA sequences in this specimen translate into the identical CDR3. The V gene is TRBV28, the J gene TRBJ2-7; 10 bases line up with TRBD1. The CDR3 has 13 residues. CDR1 and CDR2 from the germline V gene are MDHEN and SYDVKM. With 6 bases clipped from V and 3 bases from J, the junction kept 2 bases outside the gene matches. CDR3 nucleotide sequence: TGTGCCAGCAGCGGGGACAGGGGCTACGAGCAGTACTTC. Encoded protein: CASSGDRGYEQYF.

There are a few counts of this clone. The CDR3 is CASSQRSYEQYF. The CDR3 DNA reads as TGTGCCAGCAGCCAGCGGTCCTACGAGCAGTACTTC. The rearrangement uses TRBV28 and TRBJ2-7; possibly TRBD2 for D (5 bases). The V end was cut by 6 bases, the J end by 1 base, with 7 bases between. Germline CDR1 is MDHEN and CDR2 is SYDVKM. CDR3 length: 12 amino acids. The entire variable domain, with the rest obtained from reference TRBV28 and TRBJ2-7, is as follows: DVKVTQSSRYLVKRTGEKVFLECVQDMDHENMFWYRQDPGLGLRLIYFSYDVKMKEKGDIPEGYSVSREKKERFSLILESASTNQTSMYLCASSQRSYEQYFGPGTRLTVT.

This clone was seen a few times. V usage is TRBV5-1 and J usage is TRBJ2-6; D perhaps matches TRBD2 (5 bases). Trimming took 0 bases from V and 1 from J, leaving 5 bases between them. The CDR3 covers 15 residues. The germline V gene has CDR1 SGHRS and CDR2 YFSETQ. The CDR3 is CASSLGTSGANVLTF. The CDR3 region has the DNA TGCGCCAGCAGCTTGGGGACTTCTGGGGCCAACGTCCTGACTTTC. The whole variable domain, remainder taken from reference TRBV5-1 and TRBJ2-6, is KAGVTQTPRYLIKTRGQQVTLSCSPISGHRSVSWYQQTPGQGLQFLFEYFSETQRNKGNFPGRFSGRQFSNSRSEMNVSTLELGDSALYLCASSLGTSGANVLTFGAGSRLTVL.